This TCR beta chain was sequenced during a study of T cell responses to AZD1222 COVID-19 vaccine. This clone was observed a single time. J gave up 4 bases and V 6 bases, and 9 bases lay outside the gene matches. Germline lookup yields CDR1 SNHLY and CDR2 FYNNEI. The CDR3 runs to 15 residues. Assay: immunoSEQ multiplex PCR; the TCRdb copy retains only in-frame clones and omits some. The sample contains about 150,000 clones, about 93% of which appear only once. Whether given at about 4 or about 12 weeks, second doses were pooled. This sequence originates from an adult who received the AZD1222 COVID-19 vaccine. This specimen consisted of peripheral blood, obtained 28 days after the second AZD1222 dose. The V call is TRBV2, the J call TRBJ1-2; 9 nucleotides match TRBD1. The CDR3 loop is CASSEQGADRYGYTF. The CDR3 DNA reads TGTGCCAGCAGCGAACAGGGGGCCGACCGCTATGGCTACACCTTC.